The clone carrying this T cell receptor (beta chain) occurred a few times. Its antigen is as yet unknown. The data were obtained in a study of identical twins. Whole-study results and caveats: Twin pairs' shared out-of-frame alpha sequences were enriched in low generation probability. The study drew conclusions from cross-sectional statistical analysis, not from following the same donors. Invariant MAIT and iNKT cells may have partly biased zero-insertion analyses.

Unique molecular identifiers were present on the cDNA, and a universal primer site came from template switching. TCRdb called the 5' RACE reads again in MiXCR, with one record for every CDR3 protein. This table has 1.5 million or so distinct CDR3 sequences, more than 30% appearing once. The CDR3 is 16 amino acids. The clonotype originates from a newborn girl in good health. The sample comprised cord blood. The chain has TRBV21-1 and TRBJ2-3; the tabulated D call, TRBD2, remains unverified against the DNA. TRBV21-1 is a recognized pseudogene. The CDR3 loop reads CASSKGLAPSTDTQYF. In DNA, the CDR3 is TGTGCCAGCAGCAAGGGACTAGCGCCTAGCACAGATACGCAGTATTTT.